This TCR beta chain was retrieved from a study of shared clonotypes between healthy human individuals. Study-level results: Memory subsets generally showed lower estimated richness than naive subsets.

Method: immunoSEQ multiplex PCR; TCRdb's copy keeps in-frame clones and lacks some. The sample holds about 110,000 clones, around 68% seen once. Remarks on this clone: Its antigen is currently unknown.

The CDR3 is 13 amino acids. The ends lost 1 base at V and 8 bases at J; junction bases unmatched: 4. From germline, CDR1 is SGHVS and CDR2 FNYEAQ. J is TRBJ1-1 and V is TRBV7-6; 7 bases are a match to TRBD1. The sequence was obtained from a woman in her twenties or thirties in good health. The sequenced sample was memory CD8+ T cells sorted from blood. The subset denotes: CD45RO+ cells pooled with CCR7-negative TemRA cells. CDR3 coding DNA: TGTGCCAGCAGCTTAGGGGCAGGGGGGGAAGCTTTCTTT. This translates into CASSLGAGGEAFF.